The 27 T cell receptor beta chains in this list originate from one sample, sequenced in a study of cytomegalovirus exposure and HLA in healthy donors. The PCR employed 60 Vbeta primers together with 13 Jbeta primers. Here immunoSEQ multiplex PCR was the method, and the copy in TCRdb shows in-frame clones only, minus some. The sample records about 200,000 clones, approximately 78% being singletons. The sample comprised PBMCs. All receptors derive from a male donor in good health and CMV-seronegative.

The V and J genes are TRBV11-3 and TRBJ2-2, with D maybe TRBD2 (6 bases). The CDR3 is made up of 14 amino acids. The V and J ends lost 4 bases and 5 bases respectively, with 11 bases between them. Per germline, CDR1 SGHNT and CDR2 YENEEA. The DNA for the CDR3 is TGTGCCAGCAGCTATATCGGGGGAACCGGGGAGCTGTTTTTT. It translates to CASSYIGGTGELFF.

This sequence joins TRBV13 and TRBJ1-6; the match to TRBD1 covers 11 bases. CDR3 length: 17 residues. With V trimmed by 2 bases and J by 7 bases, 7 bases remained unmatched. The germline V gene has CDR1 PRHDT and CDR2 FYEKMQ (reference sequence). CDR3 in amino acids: CASSLMGRTGGNSPLHF. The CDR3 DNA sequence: TGTGCCAGCAGCTTAATGGGTAGGACAGGGGGCAATTCACCCCTCCACTTT.

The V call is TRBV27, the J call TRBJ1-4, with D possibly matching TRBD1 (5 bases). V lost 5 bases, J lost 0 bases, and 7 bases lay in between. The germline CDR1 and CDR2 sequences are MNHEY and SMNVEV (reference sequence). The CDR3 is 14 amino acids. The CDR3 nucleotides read TGTGCCAGCAGTACAGGTGCAACTAATGAAAAACTGTTTTTT. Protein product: CASSTGATNEKLFF.

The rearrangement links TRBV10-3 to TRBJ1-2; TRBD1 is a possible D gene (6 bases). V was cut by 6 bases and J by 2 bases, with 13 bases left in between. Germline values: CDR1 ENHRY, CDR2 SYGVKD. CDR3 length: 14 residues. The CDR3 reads CAIRQGVANYGYTF. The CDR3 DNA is TGTGCCATCAGACAGGGTGTTGCGAACTATGGCTACACCTTC.

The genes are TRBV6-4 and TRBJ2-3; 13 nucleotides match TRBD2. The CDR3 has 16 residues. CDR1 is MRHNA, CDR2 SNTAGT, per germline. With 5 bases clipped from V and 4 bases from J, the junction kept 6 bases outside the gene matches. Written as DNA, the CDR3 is TGTGCCAGCAGTAGACTAGCGGGAGGTCTGTCAGATACGCAGTATTTT. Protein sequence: CASSRLAGGLSDTQYF.

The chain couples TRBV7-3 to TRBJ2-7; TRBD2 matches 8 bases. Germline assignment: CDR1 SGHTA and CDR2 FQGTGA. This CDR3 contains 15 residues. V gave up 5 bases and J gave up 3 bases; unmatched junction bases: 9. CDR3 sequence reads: CASSPAGGLVYEQYF. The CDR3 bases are TGTGCCAGCAGCCCCGCCGGGGGACTAGTCTACGAGCAGTACTTC.

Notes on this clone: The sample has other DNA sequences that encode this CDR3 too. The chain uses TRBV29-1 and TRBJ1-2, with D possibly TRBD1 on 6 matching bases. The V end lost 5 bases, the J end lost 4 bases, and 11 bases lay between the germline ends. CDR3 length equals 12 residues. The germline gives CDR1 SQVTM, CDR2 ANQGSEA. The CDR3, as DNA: TGCAGCGTTAGGACAGCAACCTATGGCTACACCTTC. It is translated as CSVRTATYGYTF.

CDR3 DNA sequence: TGTGCCAGCTCACCTGGGACAGGGGCTGACAGTCAGCCCCAGCATTTT. It is translated as CASSPGTGADSQPQHF. The rearrangement uses TRBV18 and TRBJ1-5; TRBD1 matches 10 bases. The V gene end was trimmed by 3 bases and the J gene end by 6 bases; junction bases not matched to a gene: 8. The CDR3 extends over 16 amino acids. Germline CDR1 reads KGHSH; CDR2 reads LQKENI.

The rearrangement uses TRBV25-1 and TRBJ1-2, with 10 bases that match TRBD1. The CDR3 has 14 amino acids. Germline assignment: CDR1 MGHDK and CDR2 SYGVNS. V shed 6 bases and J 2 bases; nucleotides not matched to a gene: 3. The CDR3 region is CASSRTGGNYGYTF. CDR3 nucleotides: TGTGCCAGCAGCCGGACAGGGGGAAACTATGGCTACACCTTC.

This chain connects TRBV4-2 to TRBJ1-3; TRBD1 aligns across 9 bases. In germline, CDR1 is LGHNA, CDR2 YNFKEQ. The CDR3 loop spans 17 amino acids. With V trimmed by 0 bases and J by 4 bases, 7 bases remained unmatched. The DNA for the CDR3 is TGTGCCAGCAGCCAAGATCGGACAGGGGCGGGCGGAAACACCATATATTTT. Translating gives CASSQDRTGAGGNTIYF.

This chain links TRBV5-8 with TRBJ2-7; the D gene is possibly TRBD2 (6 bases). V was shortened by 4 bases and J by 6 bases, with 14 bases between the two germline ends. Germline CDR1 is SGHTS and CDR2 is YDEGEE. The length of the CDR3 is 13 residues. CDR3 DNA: TGTGCCAGCAGCCCAGGACTAATCGGCGAGCAGTACTTC. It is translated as CASSPGLIGEQYF.

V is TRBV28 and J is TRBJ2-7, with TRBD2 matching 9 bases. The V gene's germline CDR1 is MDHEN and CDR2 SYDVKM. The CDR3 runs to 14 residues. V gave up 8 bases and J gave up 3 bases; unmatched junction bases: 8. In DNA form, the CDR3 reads TGTGCCAGCCAGCTAGCGGGAAGGAGCTACGAGCAGTACTTC. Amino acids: CASQLAGRSYEQYF. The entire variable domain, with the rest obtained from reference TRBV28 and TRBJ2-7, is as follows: DVKVTQSSRYLVKRTGEKVFLECVQDMDHENMFWYRQDPGLGLRLIYFSYDVKMKEKGDIPEGYSVSREKKERFSLILESASTNQTSMYLCASQLAGRSYEQYFGPGTRLTVT.

DNA for the CDR3: TGTGCCAGCAGCCGACCGACAGGGGCGACCTTCGCCGGGGAGCTGTTTTTT. This gives the protein CASSRPTGATFAGELFF. The rearrangement uses TRBV27 and TRBJ2-2; 8 positions match TRBD1. J lost 6 bases, V lost 6 bases, and 15 bases had no gene match. There are 17 residues in the CDR3. CDR1 and CDR2 (germline): MNHEY, SMNVEV (reference sequence).

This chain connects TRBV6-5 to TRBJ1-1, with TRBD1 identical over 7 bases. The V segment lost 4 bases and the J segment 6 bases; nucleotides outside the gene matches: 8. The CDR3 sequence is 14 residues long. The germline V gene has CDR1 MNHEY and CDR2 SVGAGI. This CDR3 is CASSSHRGVPEAFF. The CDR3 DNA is TGTGCCAGCAGTTCCCACAGGGGTGTCCCTGAAGCTTTCTTT.

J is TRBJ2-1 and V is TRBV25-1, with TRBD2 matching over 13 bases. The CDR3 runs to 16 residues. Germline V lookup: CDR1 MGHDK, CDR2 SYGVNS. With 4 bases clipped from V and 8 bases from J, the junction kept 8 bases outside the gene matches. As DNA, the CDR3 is TGTGCCAGCAGTGCCAAACTAGCGGGAGGGATGCATGAGCAGTTCTTC. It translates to CASSAKLAGGMHEQFF.

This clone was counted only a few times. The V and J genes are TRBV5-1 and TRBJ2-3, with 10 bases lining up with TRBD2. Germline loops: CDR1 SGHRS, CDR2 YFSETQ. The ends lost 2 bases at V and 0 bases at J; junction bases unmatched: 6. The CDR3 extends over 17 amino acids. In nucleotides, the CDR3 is TGCGCCAGCAGCTTAGCGGGAGGGATTGTAAGCACAGATACGCAGTATTTT. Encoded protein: CASSLAGGIVSTDTQYF.

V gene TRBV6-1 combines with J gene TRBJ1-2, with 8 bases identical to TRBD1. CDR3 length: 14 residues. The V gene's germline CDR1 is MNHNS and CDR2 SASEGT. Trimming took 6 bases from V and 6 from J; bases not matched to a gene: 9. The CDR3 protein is CASRRDRGADGYTF. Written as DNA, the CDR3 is TGTGCCAGCAGGAGAGACAGGGGCGCAGATGGCTACACCTTC.

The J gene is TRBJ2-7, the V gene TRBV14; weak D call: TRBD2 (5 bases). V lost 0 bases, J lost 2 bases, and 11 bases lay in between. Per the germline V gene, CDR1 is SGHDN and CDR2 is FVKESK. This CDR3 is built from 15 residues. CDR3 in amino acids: CASSQDLAFPYEQYF. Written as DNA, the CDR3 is TGTGCCAGCAGCCAAGATTTAGCGTTTCCCTACGAGCAGTACTTC.

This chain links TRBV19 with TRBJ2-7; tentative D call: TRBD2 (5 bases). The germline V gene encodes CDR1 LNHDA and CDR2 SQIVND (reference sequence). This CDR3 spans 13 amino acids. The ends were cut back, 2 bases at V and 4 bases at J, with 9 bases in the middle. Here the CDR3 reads CASSISPGYEQYF. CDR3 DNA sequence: TGTGCCAGTAGTATATCCCCGGGGTACGAGCAGTACTTC.

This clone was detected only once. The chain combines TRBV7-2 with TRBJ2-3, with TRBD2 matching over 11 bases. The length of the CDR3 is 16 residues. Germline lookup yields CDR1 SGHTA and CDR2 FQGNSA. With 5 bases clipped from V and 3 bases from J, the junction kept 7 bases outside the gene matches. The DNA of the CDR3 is TGTGCCAGCAGCCATCTAGCGGGAGGAAGGACAGATACGCAGTATTTT. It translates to CASSHLAGGRTDTQYF.

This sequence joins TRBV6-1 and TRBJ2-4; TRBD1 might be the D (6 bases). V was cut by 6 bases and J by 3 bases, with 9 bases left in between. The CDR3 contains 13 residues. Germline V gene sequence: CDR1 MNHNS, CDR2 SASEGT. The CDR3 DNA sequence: TGTGCCAGCAGGCAGGGGATCAAAAACATTCAGTACTTC. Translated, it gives CASRQGIKNIQYF.

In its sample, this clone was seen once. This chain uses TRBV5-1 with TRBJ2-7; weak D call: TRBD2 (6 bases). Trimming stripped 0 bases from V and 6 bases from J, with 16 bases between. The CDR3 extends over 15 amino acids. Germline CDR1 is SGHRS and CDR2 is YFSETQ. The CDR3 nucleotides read TGCGCCAGCAGCTTGGAGGCTAGCGATGGGATCGAGCAGTACTTC. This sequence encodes CASSLEASDGIEQYF.

In nucleotides, the CDR3 is TGTGCCACCAGCAGAGACCTTAGCGGGTCCAGCTCCTACAATGAGCAGTTCTTC. The encoded protein is CATSRDLSGSSSYNEQFF. The chain has TRBV15 and TRBJ2-1, with 7 bases that match TRBD2. CDR1 and CDR2 from the germline V gene are LNHNV and YYDKDF (reference sequence). V shed 0 bases, J shed 0 bases, and the junction held 8 bases outside the gene matches. The CDR3 runs 18 residues.

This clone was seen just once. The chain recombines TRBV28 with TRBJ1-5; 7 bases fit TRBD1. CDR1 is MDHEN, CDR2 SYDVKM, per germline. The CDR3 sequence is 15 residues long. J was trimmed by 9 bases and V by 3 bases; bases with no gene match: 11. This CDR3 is CASSLEDRRIPPQHF. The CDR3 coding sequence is TGTGCCAGCAGTTTGGAGGACAGGAGGATTCCGCCCCAGCATTTT.

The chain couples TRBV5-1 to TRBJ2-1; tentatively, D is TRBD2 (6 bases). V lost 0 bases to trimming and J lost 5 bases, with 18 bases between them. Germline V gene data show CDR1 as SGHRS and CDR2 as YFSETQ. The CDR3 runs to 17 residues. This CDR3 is CASSLAGGGFGNNEQFF. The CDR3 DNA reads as TGCGCCAGCAGCTTGGCCGGGGGTGGGTTTGGTAACAATGAGCAGTTCTTC.

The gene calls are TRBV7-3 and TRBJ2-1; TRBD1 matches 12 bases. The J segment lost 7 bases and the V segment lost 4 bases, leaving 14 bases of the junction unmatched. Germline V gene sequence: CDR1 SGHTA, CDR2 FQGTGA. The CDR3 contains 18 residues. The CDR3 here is CASSSKPPGQGARNEQFF. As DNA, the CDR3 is TGTGCCAGCAGCTCTAAACCCCCGGGACAGGGGGCCAGGAATGAGCAGTTCTTC.

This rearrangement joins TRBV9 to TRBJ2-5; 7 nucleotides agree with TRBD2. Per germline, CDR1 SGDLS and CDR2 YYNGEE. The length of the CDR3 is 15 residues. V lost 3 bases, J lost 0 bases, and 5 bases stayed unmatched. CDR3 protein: CASSDSGLYQETQYF. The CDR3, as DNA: TGTGCCAGCAGCGATAGCGGGCTGTACCAAGAGACCCAGTACTTC.